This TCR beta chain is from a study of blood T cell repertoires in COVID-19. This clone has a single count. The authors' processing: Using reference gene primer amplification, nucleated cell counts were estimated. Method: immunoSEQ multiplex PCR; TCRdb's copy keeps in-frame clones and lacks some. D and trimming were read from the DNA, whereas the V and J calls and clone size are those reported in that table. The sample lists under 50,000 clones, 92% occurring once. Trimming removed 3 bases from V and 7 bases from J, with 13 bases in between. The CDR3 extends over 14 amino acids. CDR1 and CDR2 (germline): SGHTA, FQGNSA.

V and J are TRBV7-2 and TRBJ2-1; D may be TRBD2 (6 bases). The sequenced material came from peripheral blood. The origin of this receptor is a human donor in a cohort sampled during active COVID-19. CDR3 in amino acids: CASSFSGTSNEQFF. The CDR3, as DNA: TGTGCCAGCAGCTTTTCGGGGACTTCAAATGAGCAGTTCTTC.